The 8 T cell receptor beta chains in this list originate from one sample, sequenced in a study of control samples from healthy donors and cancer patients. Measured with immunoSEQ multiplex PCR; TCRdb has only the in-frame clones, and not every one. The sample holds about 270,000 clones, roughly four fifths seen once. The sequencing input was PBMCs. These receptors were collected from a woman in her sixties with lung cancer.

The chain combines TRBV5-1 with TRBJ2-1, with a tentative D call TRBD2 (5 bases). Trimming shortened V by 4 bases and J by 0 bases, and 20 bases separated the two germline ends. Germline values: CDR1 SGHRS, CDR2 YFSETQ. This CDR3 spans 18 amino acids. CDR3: CASSPVRGLLSSYNEQFF. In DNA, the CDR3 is TGCGCCAGCAGCCCAGTACGAGGGCTCCTAAGCTCCTACAATGAGCAGTTCTTC.

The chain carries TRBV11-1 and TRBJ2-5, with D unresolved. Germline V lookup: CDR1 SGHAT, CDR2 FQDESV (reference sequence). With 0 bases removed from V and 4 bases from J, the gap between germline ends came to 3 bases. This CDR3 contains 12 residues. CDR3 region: CASSLAGETQYF. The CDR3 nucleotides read TGTGCCAGCAGCTTAGCAGGAGAGACCCAGTACTTC. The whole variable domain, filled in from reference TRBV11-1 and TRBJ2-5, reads EAEVAQSPRYKITEKSQAVAFWCDPISGHATLYWYRQILGQGPELLVQFQDESVVDDSQLPKDRFSAERLKGVDSTLKIQPAELGDSAMYLCASSLAGETQYFGPGTRLLVL.

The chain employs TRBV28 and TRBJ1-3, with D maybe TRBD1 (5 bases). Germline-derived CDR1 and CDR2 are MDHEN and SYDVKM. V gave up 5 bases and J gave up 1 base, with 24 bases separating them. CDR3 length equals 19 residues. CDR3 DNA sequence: TGTGCCAGCAGTGAAAGGTTGGGGCTATCCCTCCTTTCTGGAAACACCATATATTTT. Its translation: CASSERLGLSLLSGNTIYF.

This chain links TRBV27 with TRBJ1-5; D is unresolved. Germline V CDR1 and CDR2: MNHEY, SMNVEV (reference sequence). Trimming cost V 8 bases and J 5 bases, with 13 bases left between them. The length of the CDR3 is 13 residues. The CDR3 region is CASSLSRYQPQHF. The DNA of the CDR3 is TGTGCCAGCTCTCTGAGCCGGTATCAGCCCCAGCATTTT.

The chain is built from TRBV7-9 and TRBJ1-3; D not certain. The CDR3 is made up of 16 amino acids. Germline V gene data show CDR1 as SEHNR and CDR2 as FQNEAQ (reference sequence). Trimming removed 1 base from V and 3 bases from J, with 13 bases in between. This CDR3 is CASSLVSGSIGNTIYF. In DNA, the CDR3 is TGTGCCAGCAGCTTAGTCTCAGGATCTATTGGAAACACCATATATTTT.

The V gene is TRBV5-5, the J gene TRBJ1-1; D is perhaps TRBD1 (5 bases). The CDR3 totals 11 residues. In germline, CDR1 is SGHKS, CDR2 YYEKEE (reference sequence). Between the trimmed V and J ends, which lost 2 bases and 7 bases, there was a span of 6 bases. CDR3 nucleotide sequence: TGTGCCAGCAGCTTTGACAGTGAAGCTTTCTTT. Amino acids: CASSFDSEAFF.

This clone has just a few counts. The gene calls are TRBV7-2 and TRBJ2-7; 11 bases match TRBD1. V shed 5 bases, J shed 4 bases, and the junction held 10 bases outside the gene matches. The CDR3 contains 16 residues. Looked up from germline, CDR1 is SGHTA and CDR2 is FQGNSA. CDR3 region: CASSRSGTGGNYEQYF. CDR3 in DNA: TGTGCCAGCAGCCGGTCGGGGACAGGGGGGAATTACGAGCAGTACTTC.

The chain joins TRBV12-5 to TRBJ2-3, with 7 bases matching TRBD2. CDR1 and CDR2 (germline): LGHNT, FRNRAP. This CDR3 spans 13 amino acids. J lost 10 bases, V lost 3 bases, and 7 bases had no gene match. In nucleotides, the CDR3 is TGTGCTAGTGGTTTCACCGGACTAGACCCGCAGTATTTT. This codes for CASGFTGLDPQYF.